This note documents a single TCR beta chain sequence. A junction end diverges from the germline sequence, so it may reflect a read error. The source of the sample is a study of OX40 agonist ivuxolimab in advanced cancers. CDR3 length equals 15 residues. Per germline, CDR1 SSHAT and CDR2 FNYEAQ (reference sequence). Assay: immunoSEQ multiplex PCR; the TCRdb copy retains only in-frame clones and omits some. The sample lists approximately 39,000 clones, around 90% occurring once. The receptor was derived from an adult with an advanced solid tumor such as melanoma, head and neck, liver or kidney cancer. This chain uses TRBV7-7 with TRBJ2-1; TRBD2 matches at 7 bases. The sample was CD4+ or CD8+ T cells sorted from blood, taken in a trial of the OX40 agonist ivuxolimab. CDR3 bases: TGTGCTAGCAGCCTAGCGGTAGAGGGTTACAATGAGCAGTTCTTC. Protein product: CASSLAVEGYNEQFF.